These 25 T cell receptor beta chains were sequenced from one sample in a study of T cells in Graves' hyperthyroidism and ophthalmopathy. From RNA transcripts, TCR beta CDR3 regions were amplified. With the HTBI primer set, the TCR CDR3 went through a first round of RT-PCR. TCRdb passed the multiplex PCR reads through MiXCR, listing each CDR3 protein once. The sample holds some 760,000 distinct CDR3 sequences, about 14% seen once. Sequenced sample: blood. Receptors originate from a woman aged 18-35 years with Graves' hyperthyroidism.

The table lists this clonotype with many counts. The chain joins TRBV12-3 or TRBV12-4 to TRBJ2-1; TRBD2 agrees at 9 bases. V lost 5 bases to trimming and J lost 7 bases; unmatched junction nucleotides: 12. The CDR3 is made up of 16 amino acids. CDR3 nucleotides: TGTGCCAGCAGTCCCCGCCGCCCGCGGGAGGGAAATGAGCAGTTCTTC. This sequence encodes CASSPRRPREGNEQFF.

This rearrangement joins TRBV11-2 to TRBJ2-3; D call uncertain. Germline lookup yields CDR1 SGHAT and CDR2 FQNNGV. V lost 6 bases, J lost 1 base, and 14 bases lay in between. The CDR3 has 15 residues. This CDR3 is CASSFYGVGTDTQYF. As DNA, the CDR3 is TGTGCCAGCAGTTTTTATGGGGTGGGCACAGATACGCAGTATTTT.

The chain combines TRBV5-1 with TRBJ1-1; 7 bases align to TRBD1. V lost 0 bases and J lost 5; bases outside the gene matches: 10. Germline assignment: CDR1 SGHRS and CDR2 YFSETQ. The CDR3 consists of 16 residues. CDR3 amino acids: CASSLASGTEGTEAFF. The CDR3 region has the DNA TGCGCCAGCAGCTTGGCCTCTGGGACAGAGGGAACTGAAGCTTTCTTT. Using reference TRBV5-1 and TRBJ1-1 for the parts outside the CDR3, the full variable domain is KAGVTQTPRYLIKTRGQQVTLSCSPISGHRSVSWYQQTPGQGLQFLFEYFSETQRNKGNFPGRFSGRQFSNSRSEMNVSTLELGDSALYLCASSLASGTEGTEAFFGQGTRLTVV.

The V call is TRBV7-2, the J call TRBJ2-5; 9 nucleotides match TRBD2. V shed 5 bases and J 5 bases; nucleotides not matched to a gene: 9. In germline, CDR1 is SGHTA, CDR2 FQGNSA. The CDR3 has 15 amino acids. The CDR3 protein is CASSKLAGIRETQYF. For the CDR3, the DNA is TGTGCCAGCAGCAAACTAGCGGGTATTAGGGAGACCCAGTACTTC.

In this sample, this clonotype turned up many times. The rearrangement uses TRBV7-9 and TRBJ2-1; TRBD1 might be the D (6 bases). The V end was cut by 5 bases, the J end by 5 bases, with 40 bases between. Per germline, CDR1 SEHNR and CDR2 FQNEAQ (reference sequence). The CDR3 has 23 residues. CDR3 nucleotide sequence: TGTGCCAGCAGCCCCCCGTTAGGCTTACAGGGCTCTCGGCCCAGGGGCAGACACAATGAGCAGTTCTTC. It encodes CASSPPLGLQGSRPRGRHNEQFF.

This clonotype was observed at least ten times. CDR3: CASSRDRDHYGYTF. CDR3 sequence (DNA): TGTGCCAGCAGTAGGGACAGGGATCACTATGGCTACACCTTC. This chain links TRBV2 with TRBJ1-2; 9 nucleotides match TRBD1. The V gene end was trimmed by 5 bases and the J gene end by 3 bases; junction bases not matched to a gene: 4. The CDR3 totals 14 residues. Germline V gene lookup returns CDR1 SNHLY and CDR2 FYNNEI.

In its sample, this clonotype was seen many times. The J gene is TRBJ1-1, the V gene TRBV7-9; no firm D call. V was clipped by 1 base and J by 2 bases, with 11 bases between them. The CDR3 has 15 residues. Germline CDR1 SEHNR, CDR2 FQNEAQ (reference sequence). The DNA of the CDR3 is TGTGCCAGCAGCTTAGAAGGCAGCATCAACACTGAAGCTTTCTTT. Protein sequence: CASSLEGSINTEAFF.

This clonotype was detected many times. V gene TRBV14 combines with J gene TRBJ2-7, with D tentatively TRBD1 or TRBD2 (5 bases each). V was clipped by 0 bases and J by 2 bases, with 20 bases between them. Per the germline V gene, CDR1 is SGHDN and CDR2 is FVKESK. CDR3 length: 18 residues. The CDR3 DNA sequence: TGTGCCAGCAGCCAAGACCTGAAAGAGGGGCCAAACCCCTACGAGCAGTACTTC. This translates into CASSQDLKEGPNPYEQYF.

The gene calls are TRBV15 and TRBJ2-1; D is possibly TRBD2 (6 bases). The CDR3 spans 13 residues. Germline V gene lookup returns CDR1 LNHNV and CDR2 YYDKDF (reference sequence). With 6 bases removed from V and 5 bases from J, the gap between germline ends came to 11 bases. The CDR3 nucleotides read TGTGCCACCAGTTGGACGGGGGACAATGAGCAGTTCTTC. The encoded protein is CATSWTGDNEQFF.

This clonotype came up many times. This chain links TRBV6-1 with TRBJ2-5, with D hard to call. This CDR3 has 12 amino acids. V was clipped by 4 bases and J by 5 bases, with 8 bases between them. The germline gives CDR1 MNHNS, CDR2 SASEGT. CDR3 sequence: CASSAYSETQYF. In nucleotides, the CDR3 is TGTGCCAGCAGTGCTTACTCGGAGACCCAGTACTTC.

The rearrangement joins TRBV9 to TRBJ2-7; a weak D match, TRBD2 (6 bases). The germline V and J ends were trimmed by 0 bases and 5 bases, with 15 bases remaining between them. Germline V gene lookup returns CDR1 SGDLS and CDR2 YYNGEE. This CDR3 region has 15 residues. CDR3: CASSVGGGIGDEQYF. For the CDR3, the DNA is TGTGCCAGCAGCGTAGGAGGCGGGATAGGGGACGAGCAGTACTTC.

This clonotype was picked up many times. The CDR3 bases are TGTGCCACCCTGGAAGGGGGCGGGGGGAACACTGAAGCTTTCTTT. Amino acid sequence: CATLEGGGGNTEAFF. The genes are TRBV6-1 and TRBJ1-1, with TRBD1 matching 7 bases. V shed 10 bases and J 1 base; nucleotides not matched to a gene: 12. The CDR3 consists of 15 residues. Germline assignment: CDR1 MNHNS and CDR2 SASEGT.

There are many counts of this clonotype. The rearrangement links TRBV20-1 to TRBJ1-3; TRBD1 agrees at 7 bases. The CDR3 loop spans 13 amino acids. Trimming removed 5 bases from V and 4 bases from J; junction bases left unmatched: 5. Germline CDR1 is DFQATT and CDR2 is SNEGSKA (reference sequence). The CDR3 DNA sequence: TGCAGTGCTCTACAGGGGTACGGAAACACCATATATTTT. Amino acids: CSALQGYGNTIYF.

This clonotype came up many times. The J gene is TRBJ2-7, the V gene TRBV28; 12 bases line up with TRBD2. Unmatched junction bases numbered 12, after V lost 8 bases and J lost 7 bases. This CDR3 spans 15 amino acids. Germline CDR1 reads MDHEN; CDR2 reads SYDVKM. CDR3 sequence (DNA): TGTGCCAGCCAACTAGCGGGAGGATCGTTGGGGGAGCAGTACTTC. It yields the protein CASQLAGGSLGEQYF. Full variable domain (outside the CDR3, taken from reference TRBV28 and TRBJ2-7): DVKVTQSSRYLVKRTGEKVFLECVQDMDHENMFWYRQDPGLGLRLIYFSYDVKMKEKGDIPEGYSVSREKKERFSLILESASTNQTSMYLCASQLAGGSLGEQYFGPGTRLTVT.

This clonotype showed up just once. A much larger clone sits a single nucleotide away, making a read error possible. This chain connects TRBV15 to TRBJ1-2, with D unclear. This CDR3 comprises 16 residues. Germline CDR1 and CDR2: LNHNV and YYDKDF (reference sequence). CDR3 amino acids: CVTSRDKGMDYYGYTF. The CDR3 DNA sequence: TGTGTCACCAGCAGAGATAAGGGAATGGACTACTATGGCTACACCTTC.

The chain employs TRBV18 and TRBJ2-1, with TRBD1 as a possible D gene (6 bases). Germline values: CDR1 KGHSH, CDR2 LQKENI. This CDR3 spans 17 amino acids. The ends were cut back, 3 bases at V and 2 bases at J, with 17 bases in the middle. CDR3 protein: CASSPFSSPGAYNEQFF. Here the CDR3 DNA reads TGTGCCAGCTCACCGTTCTCTAGCCCAGGGGCCTACAATGAGCAGTTCTTC. Supplemented by reference TRBV18 and TRBJ2-1, the full variable domain reads NAGVMQNPRHLVRRRGQEARLRCSPMKGHSHVYWYRQLPEEGLKFMVYLQKENIIDESGMPKERFSAEFPKEGPSILRIQQVVRGDSAAYFCASSPFSSPGAYNEQFFGPGTRLTVL.

This chain connects TRBV6-1 to TRBJ2-5, with 7 bases that match TRBD1. Germline-derived CDR1 and CDR2 are MNHNS and SASEGT. V dropped 5 bases and J dropped 4; count of bases not matched to a gene: 13. This CDR3 has 16 amino acids. The CDR3 DNA is TGTGCCAGCAGTTATAGCGTAGTAGGGGGCGGAGAGACCCAGTACTTC. This sequence encodes CASSYSVVGGGETQYF.

The V gene is TRBV18, the J gene TRBJ2-2; no clear D gene. CDR1 is KGHSH and CDR2 is LQKENI in the germline V gene. Deletions cut 0 bases from V and 7 bases from J, with 12 bases between. The CDR3 runs to 15 residues. CDR3 sequence: CASSPPGHRDGELFF. The CDR3 coding sequence is TGTGCCAGCTCACCACCGGGCCACAGAGACGGGGAGCTGTTTTTT.

This clonotype was recorded many times. This rearrangement joins TRBV7-9 to TRBJ2-7; D uncertain. The CDR3 has 11 amino acids. The germline CDR1 and CDR2 sequences are SEHNR and FQNEAQ (reference sequence). V shed 5 bases and J shed 3 bases, with 5 bases lying between them. CDR3 nucleotides: TGTGCCAGCAGCGCCTACTACGAGCAGTACTTC. Translating gives CASSAYYEQYF.

This clonotype was seen a few times. The V call is TRBV7-2, the J call TRBJ2-5; 16 positions agree with TRBD2. The V gene's germline CDR1 is SGHTA and CDR2 FQGNSA. The junction had 18 bases not matched to a gene; V was cut back by 5 bases and J by 0 bases. There are 22 residues in the CDR3. CDR3 in DNA: TGTGCCAGCAGCCCCCCGGCGGCATATGGGACTAGCGGGAGGGTATACCAAGAGACCCAGTACTTC. Encoded protein: CASSPPAAYGTSGRVYQETQYF.

This clonotype has only a few counts. The genes are TRBV27 and TRBJ2-6; D is tentatively TRBD1 or TRBD2 (5 bases each). CDR3 length: 16 residues. V was clipped by 2 bases and J by 2 bases, with 10 bases between them. Germline V gives CDR1 MNHEY, CDR2 SMNVEV (reference sequence). CDR3 nucleotide sequence: TGTGCCAGCAGTTTAACGGGACCGCCTGGGGCCAACGTCCTGACTTTC. Residues: CASSLTGPPGANVLTF.

This clonotype has a count of ten or more. CDR3 nucleotides: TGCAGTGCTAGGGTAGGGGCCACCGTCAACGAGCAGTACTTC. Translating gives CSARVGATVNEQYF. The gene calls are TRBV20-1 and TRBJ2-7; possibly TRBD1 for D (5 bases). The CDR3 spans 14 residues. Trimming shortened V by 3 bases and J by 5 bases, and 17 bases separated the two germline ends. Germline CDR1 and CDR2: DFQATT and SNEGSKA (reference sequence).

This clonotype was counted at least ten times. V usage is TRBV5-6 and J usage is TRBJ1-1; no clear D gene. The germline V gene has CDR1 SGHDT and CDR2 YYEEEE. Trimming stripped 0 bases from V and 5 bases from J, with 8 bases between. The CDR3 length is 13 residues. The CDR3: CASSLGTWTEAFF. The DNA for the CDR3 is TGTGCCAGCAGCTTGGGGACCTGGACTGAAGCTTTCTTT.

This clonotype came up many times. V and J are TRBV5-8 and TRBJ2-7; TRBD1 might be the D (5 bases). There are 15 residues in the CDR3. Trimming removed 0 bases from V and 0 bases from J, with 10 bases in between. Germline V gene data show CDR1 as SGHTS and CDR2 as YDEGEE. CDR3 DNA sequence: TGTGCCAGCAGCTTGGATCAGGGCAGCTCCTACGAGCAGTACTTC. This translates into CASSLDQGSSYEQYF.

This clonotype was seen at least ten times. The V and J genes are TRBV2 and TRBJ2-3; maybe TRBD2 (6 bases). Germline CDR1 is SNHLY and CDR2 is FYNNEI. The length of the CDR3 is 14 residues. Trimming took off 6 bases at V and 0 bases at J, with 10 bases between the two ends. The CDR3 bases are TGTGCCAGCAGGGCGGGACTTAGCACAGATACGCAGTATTTT. Encoded protein: CASRAGLSTDTQYF.